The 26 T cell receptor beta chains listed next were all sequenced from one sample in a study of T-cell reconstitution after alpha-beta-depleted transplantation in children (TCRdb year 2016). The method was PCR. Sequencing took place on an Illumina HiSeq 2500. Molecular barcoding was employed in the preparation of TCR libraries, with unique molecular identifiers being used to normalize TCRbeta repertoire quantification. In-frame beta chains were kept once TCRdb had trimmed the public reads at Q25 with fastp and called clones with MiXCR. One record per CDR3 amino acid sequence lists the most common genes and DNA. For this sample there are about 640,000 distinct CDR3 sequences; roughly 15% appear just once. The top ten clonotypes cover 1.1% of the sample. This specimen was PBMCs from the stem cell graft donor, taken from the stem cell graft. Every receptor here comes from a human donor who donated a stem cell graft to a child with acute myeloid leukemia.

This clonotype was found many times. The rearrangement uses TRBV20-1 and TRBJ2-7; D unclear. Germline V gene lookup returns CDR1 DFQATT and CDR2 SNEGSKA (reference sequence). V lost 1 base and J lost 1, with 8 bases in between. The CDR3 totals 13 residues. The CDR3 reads CSARVKGSYEQYV. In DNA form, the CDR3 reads TGCAGTGCTAGAGTTAAGGGATCCTACGAGCAGTACGTC.

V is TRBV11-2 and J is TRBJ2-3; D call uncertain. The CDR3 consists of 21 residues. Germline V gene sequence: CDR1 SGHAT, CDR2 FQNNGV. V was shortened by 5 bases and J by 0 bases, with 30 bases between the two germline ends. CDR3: CASSGRRRTTPPDRSTDTQYF. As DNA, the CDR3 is TGTGCCAGCAGCGGCCGCCGGCGAACCACTCCACCGGACCGTAGCACAGATACGCAGTATTTT. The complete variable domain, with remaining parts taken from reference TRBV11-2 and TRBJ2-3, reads EAGVAQSPRYKIIEKRQSVAFWCNPISGHATLYWYQQILGQGPKLLIQFQNNGVVDDSQLPKDRFSAERLKGVDSTLKIQPAKLEDSAVYLCASSGRRRTTPPDRSTDTQYFGPGTRLTVL.

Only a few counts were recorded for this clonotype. The CDR3 loop reads CASKRLSTGELFF. CDR3 bases: TGTGCCAGCAAACGACTATCCACCGGGGAGCTGTTTTTT. V usage is TRBV12-3 or TRBV12-4 and J usage is TRBJ2-2; D might be TRBD2 (5 bases). V lost 7 bases to trimming and J lost 4 bases, with 10 bases between them. The CDR3 contains 13 residues.

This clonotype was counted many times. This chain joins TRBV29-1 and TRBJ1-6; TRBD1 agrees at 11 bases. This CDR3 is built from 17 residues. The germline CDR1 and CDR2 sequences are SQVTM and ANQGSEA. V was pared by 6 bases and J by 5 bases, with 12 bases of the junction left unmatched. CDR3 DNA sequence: TGCAGCGTGAAGGGACAGGGGGAGAGGATAGATAATTCACCCCTCCACTTT. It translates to CSVKGQGERIDNSPLHF.

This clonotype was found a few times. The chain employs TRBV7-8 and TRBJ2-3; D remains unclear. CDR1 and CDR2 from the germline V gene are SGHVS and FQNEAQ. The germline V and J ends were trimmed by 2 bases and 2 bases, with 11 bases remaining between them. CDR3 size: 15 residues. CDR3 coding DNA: TGTGCCAGCAGCTTATTCGGGTCCCTCACAGATACGCAGTATTTT. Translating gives CASSLFGSLTDTQYF.

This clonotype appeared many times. For the CDR3, the DNA is TGCAGTGCTAGTTCGCAGATCACAGATACGCAGTATTTT. As protein: CSASSQITDTQYF. The genes are TRBV20-1 and TRBJ2-3; D is ambiguous. The CDR3 spans 13 residues. The germline gives CDR1 DFQATT, CDR2 SNEGSKA (reference sequence). The ends were cut back, 3 bases at V and 2 bases at J, with 9 bases in the middle.

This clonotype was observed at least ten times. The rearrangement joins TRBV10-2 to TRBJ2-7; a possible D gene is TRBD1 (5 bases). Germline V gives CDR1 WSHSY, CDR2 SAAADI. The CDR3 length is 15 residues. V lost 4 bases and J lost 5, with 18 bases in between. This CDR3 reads CASSAGWGNRHEQYV. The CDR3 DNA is TGCGCCAGCAGTGCAGGGTGGGGAAATAGACACGAGCAGTACGTC.

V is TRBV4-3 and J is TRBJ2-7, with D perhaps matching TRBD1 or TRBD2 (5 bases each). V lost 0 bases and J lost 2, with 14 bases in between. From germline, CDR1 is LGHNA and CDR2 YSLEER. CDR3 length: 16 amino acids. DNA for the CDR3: TGCGCCAGCAGCCAAGATCCGGGGACGGTCCCCTACGAGCAGTACTTC. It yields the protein CASSQDPGTVPYEQYF.

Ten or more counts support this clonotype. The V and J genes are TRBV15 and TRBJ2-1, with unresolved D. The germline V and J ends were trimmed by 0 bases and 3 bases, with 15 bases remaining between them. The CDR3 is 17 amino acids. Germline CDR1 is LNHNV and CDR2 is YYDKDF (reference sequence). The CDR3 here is CATSRDRLILFYNEQFF. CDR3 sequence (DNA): TGTGCCACCAGCAGAGATCGCTTGATATTATTCTACAATGAGCAGTTCTTC.

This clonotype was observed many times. The DNA of the CDR3 is TGCAGTGCCTTCGGTAGCGGGGAGGAGACCCAGTACTTC. This codes for CSAFGSGEETQYF. The V and J genes are TRBV20-1 and TRBJ2-5, with 8 bases lining up with TRBD2. There are 13 residues in the CDR3. Germline-derived CDR1 and CDR2 are DFQATT and SNEGSKA (reference sequence). V shed 6 bases, J shed 5 bases, and the junction held 8 bases outside the gene matches.

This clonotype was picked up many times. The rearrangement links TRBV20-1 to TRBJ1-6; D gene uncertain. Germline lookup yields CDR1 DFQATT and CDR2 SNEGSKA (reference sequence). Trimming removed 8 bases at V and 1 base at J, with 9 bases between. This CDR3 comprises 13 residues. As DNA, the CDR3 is TGCAGTCAGCGGGGTTCCTATAATTCACCCCTCCACTTT. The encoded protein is CSQRGSYNSPLHF.

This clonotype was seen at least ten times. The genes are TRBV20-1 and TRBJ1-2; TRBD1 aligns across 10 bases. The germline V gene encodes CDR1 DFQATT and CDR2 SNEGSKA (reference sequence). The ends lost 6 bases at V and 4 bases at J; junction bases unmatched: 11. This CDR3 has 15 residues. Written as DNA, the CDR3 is TGCAGTGCGCGAACCGGGACAGGGGCCGCCTATGGCTACACCTTC. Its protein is CSARTGTGAAYGYTF.

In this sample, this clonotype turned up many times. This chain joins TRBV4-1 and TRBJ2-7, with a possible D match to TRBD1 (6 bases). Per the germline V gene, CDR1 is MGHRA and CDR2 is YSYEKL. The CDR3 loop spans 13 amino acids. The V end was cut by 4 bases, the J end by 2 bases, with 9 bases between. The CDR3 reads CASSPRQAYEQYF. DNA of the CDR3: TGCGCCAGCAGCCCTAGACAGGCCTACGAGCAGTACTTC.

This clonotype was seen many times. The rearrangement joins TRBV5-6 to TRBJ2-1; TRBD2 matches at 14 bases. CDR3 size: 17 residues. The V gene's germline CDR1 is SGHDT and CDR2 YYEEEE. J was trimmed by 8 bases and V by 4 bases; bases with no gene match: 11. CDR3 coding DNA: TGTGCCAGCAGCCCACTGAGGACTAGCGGGGGGATGGATGAGCAGTTCTTC. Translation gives CASSPLRTSGGMDEQFF.

The CDR3, as DNA: TGTGCCATCAGCGAGAAGACGGCGAACACCGGGGAGCTGTTTTTT. Protein sequence: CAISEKTANTGELFF. The chain links TRBV10-3 to TRBJ2-2; D call uncertain. CDR1 ENHRY and CDR2 SYGVKD come from the germline V gene. V lost 6 bases and J 0 bases, leaving 11 bases between the germline ends. The CDR3 has 15 residues.

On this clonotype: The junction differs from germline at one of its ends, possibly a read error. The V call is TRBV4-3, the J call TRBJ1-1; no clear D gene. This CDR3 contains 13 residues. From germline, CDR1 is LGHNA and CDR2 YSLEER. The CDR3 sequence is CASSQVGVAEALF. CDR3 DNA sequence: TGCGCCAGCAGCCAAGTCGGTGTGGCTGAAGCTTTGTTT.

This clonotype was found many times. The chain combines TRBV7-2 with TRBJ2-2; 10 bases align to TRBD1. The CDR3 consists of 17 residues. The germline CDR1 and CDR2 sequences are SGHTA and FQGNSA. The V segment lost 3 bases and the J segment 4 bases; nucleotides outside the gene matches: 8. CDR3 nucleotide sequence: TGTGCCAGCAGCTTGAGGACAGGGGGGATAACCACCGGGGAGCTGTTTTTT. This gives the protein CASSLRTGGITTGELFF.

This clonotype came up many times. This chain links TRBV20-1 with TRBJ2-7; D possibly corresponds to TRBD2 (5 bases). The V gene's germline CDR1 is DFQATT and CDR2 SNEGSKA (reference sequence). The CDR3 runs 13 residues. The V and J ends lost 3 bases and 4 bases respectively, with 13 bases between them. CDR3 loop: CSARGRETYEQYF. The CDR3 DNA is TGCAGTGCTAGGGGTAGGGAGACTTACGAGCAGTACTTC.

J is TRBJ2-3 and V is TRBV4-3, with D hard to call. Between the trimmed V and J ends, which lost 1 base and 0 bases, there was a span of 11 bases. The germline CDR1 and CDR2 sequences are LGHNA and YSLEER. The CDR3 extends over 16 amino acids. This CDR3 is CASSQVRHTSTDTQYF. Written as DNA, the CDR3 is TGCGCCAGCAGCCAAGTTCGGCATACTAGCACAGATACGCAGTATTTT.

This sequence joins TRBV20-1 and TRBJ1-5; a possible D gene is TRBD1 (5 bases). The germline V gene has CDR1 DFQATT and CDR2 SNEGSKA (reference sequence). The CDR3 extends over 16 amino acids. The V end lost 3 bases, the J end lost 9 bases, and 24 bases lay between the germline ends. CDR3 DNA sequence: TGCAGTGCTAGGGGCTTCCTCCGGGCCAGGGAGCTGCCCCAGCATTTT. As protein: CSARGFLRARELPQHF.

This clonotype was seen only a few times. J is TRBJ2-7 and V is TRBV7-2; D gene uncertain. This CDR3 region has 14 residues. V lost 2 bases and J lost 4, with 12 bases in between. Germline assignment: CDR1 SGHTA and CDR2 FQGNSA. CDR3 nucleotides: TGTGCCAGCAGCTTATCCCTAAGCTCTTACGAGCAGTACTTC. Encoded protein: CASSLSLSSYEQYF.

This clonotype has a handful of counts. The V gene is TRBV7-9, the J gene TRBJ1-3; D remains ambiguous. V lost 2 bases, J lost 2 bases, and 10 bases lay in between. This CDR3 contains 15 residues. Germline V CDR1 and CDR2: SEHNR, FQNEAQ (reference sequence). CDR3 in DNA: TGTGCCAGCAGCTTACTCAGCGGCCCTGGAAACACCATATATTTT. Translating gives CASSLLSGPGNTIYF.

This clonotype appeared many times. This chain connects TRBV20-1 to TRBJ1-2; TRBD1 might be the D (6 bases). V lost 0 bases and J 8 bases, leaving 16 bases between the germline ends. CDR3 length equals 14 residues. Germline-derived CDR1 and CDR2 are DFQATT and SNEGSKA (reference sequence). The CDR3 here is CSARERTALSGYTF. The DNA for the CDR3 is TGCAGTGCTAGAGAACGGACAGCCCTCTCCGGCTACACCTTC.

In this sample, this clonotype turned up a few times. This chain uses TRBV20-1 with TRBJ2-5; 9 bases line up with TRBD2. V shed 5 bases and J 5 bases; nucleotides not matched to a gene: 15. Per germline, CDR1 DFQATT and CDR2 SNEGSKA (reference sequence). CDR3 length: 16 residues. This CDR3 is CSAPGPGLAMGETQYF. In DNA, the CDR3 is TGCAGTGCTCCTGGACCGGGACTAGCTATGGGGGAGACCCAGTACTTC.

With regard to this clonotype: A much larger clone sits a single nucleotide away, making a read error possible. The CDR3 here is CSAKRNTEAFF. The CDR3 coding sequence is TGCAGTGCTAAGCGGAACACTGAAGCTTTCTTT. This sequence joins TRBV20-1 and TRBJ1-1; unclear D gene. Germline-derived CDR1 and CDR2 are DFQATT and SNEGSKA (reference sequence). There are 11 residues in the CDR3. V lost 4 bases to trimming and J lost 1 base, with 4 bases between them.

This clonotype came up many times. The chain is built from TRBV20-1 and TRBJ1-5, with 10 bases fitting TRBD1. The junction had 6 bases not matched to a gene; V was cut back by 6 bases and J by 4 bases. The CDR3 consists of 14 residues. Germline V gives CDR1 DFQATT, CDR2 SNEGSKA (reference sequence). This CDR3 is CSALGQGGNQPQHF. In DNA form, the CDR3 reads TGCAGTGCCCTTGGACAGGGGGGAAATCAGCCCCAGCATTTT.